The sequence of this T cell receptor beta chain was determined in a study of technical replicates of blood from several donors. Profiled with immunoSEQ multiplex PCR; TCRdb holds only in-frame clones, not every one. The table includes about 56,000 clones, about 93% detected once. The CDR3 spans 11 residues. Trimming removed 5 bases from V and 4 bases from J, with 6 bases in between. The germline V gene has CDR1 DFQATT and CDR2 SNEGSKA (reference sequence). The chain recombines TRBV20-1 with TRBJ1-3; D not certain. Sequenced sample: PBMCs. The TCR sequence derives from a human donor in good health. Some clones in this sample may be carry-over from other donors' samples. The CDR3 loop is CSAVGGNTIYF. DNA of the CDR3: TGCAGTGCTGTGGGCGGAAACACCATATATTTT.